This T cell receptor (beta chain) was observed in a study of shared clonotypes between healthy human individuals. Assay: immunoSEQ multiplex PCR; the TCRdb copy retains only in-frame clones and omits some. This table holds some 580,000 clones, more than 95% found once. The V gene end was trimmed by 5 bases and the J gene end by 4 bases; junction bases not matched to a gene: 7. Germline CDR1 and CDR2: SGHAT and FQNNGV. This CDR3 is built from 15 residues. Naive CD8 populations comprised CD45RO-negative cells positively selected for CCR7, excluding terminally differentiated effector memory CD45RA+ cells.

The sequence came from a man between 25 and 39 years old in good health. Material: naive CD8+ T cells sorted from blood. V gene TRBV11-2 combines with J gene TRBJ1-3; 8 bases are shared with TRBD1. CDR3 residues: CASSTRTGRGNTIYF. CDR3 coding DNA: TGTGCCAGCAGCACCCGGACAGGGCGCGGAAACACCATATATTTT.